The next 27 T cell receptor beta chains were all read from a single sample in a study of shared T cell receptors in the human thymus. Sequencing used immunoSEQ multiplex PCR; TCRdb keeps in-frame clones, though not all of them. Among 700,000 or so clones listed, 70% to 90% were seen once. Separately, the same data were catalogued under a study of human thymus T cells.

The source material was thymocytes. All receptors come from a girl under three years old with a congenital heart defect.

This clone was observed a few times. The chain combines TRBV11-1 with TRBJ1-1, with 7 bases fitting TRBD1. The CDR3 is 13 amino acids. Unmatched junction bases numbered 6, after V lost 5 bases and J lost 6 bases. The germline V gene has CDR1 SGHAT and CDR2 FQDESV (reference sequence). CDR3 bases: TGTGCCAGCAGCCAGGGGGTAGGGGCTGAAGCTTTCTTT. Translated, it gives CASSQGVGAEAFF.

This sequence joins TRBV11-2 and TRBJ2-7; TRBD2 matches 7 bases. The V and J ends lost 1 base and 0 bases, in that order; junction bases with no gene match: 6. Looked up from germline, CDR1 is SGHAT and CDR2 is FQNNGV. The CDR3 is made up of 16 amino acids. The CDR3 is CASSLGSGRPSYEQYF. The CDR3 nucleotides read TGTGCCAGCAGCTTAGGTAGCGGGCGCCCCTCCTACGAGCAGTACTTC.

A single count supports this clone. J is TRBJ1-1 and V is TRBV29-1; no clear D gene. The CDR3 totals 11 residues. V lost 4 bases, J lost 2 bases, and 5 bases lay in between. Germline CDR1 and CDR2: SQVTM and ANQGSEA. The chain's CDR3 is CSVAVNTEAFF. The DNA of the CDR3 is TGCAGCGTTGCAGTCAACACTGAAGCTTTCTTT.

This clone was detected a few times. The CDR3 DNA reads TGTGCCAGCAGCCAACAACAGGGAGTCGGCTATGGCTACACCTTC. It encodes CASSQQQGVGYGYTF. This chain links TRBV6-4 with TRBJ1-2, with D perhaps TRBD1 (6 bases). The CDR3 loop spans 15 amino acids. The V gene lost 6 bases and the J gene lost 4 bases, with 18 bases spanning the gap. Germline CDR1 and CDR2: MRHNA and SNTAGT.

The genes are TRBV6-5 and TRBJ1-2; D gene uncertain. The V gene's germline CDR1 is MNHEY and CDR2 SVGAGI. The length of the CDR3 is 16 residues. Trimming removed 0 bases from V and 4 bases from J, with 15 bases in between. The CDR3 DNA is TGTGCCAGCAGTTACTCGAACGAGGACTGGGTCTATGGCTACACCTTC. This gives the protein CASSYSNEDWVYGYTF.

V gene TRBV5-1 combines with J gene TRBJ2-7; a possible D gene is TRBD2 (5 bases). Germline assignment: CDR1 SGHRS and CDR2 YFSETQ. CDR3 size: 14 residues. Trimming pared 0 bases from V and 2 bases from J, leaving 9 bases between. The CDR3 nucleotides are TGCGCCAGCAGCTTGGACGGGGAACCCTACGAGCAGTACTTC. It encodes CASSLDGEPYEQYF.

V usage is TRBV19 and J usage is TRBJ2-5; 11 bases agree with TRBD1. In germline, CDR1 is LNHDA, CDR2 SQIVND (reference sequence). V shed 1 base, J shed 4 bases, and the junction held 5 bases outside the gene matches. This CDR3 is 16 amino acids long. The chain's CDR3 is CASSIGSDRGPETQYF. The CDR3 nucleotides are TGTGCCAGTAGTATAGGATCGGACAGGGGGCCAGAGACCCAGTACTTC.

The chain has TRBV5-6 and TRBJ1-2; 8 positions match TRBD1. Unmatched junction bases numbered 11, after V lost 0 bases and J lost 4 bases. The V gene's germline CDR1 is SGHDT and CDR2 YYEEEE. This CDR3 is 17 amino acids long. The CDR3 reads CASSLASRDRWGYGYTF. CDR3 in DNA: TGTGCCAGCAGCTTGGCGAGCCGGGACAGGTGGGGCTATGGCTACACCTTC.

The rearrangement links TRBV5-1 to TRBJ2-5; 7 bases map to TRBD1. The DNA matches TRBJ2-7 better at its end, which makes the J call doubtful. CDR1 and CDR2 from the germline V gene are SGHRS and YFSETQ. This CDR3 comprises 15 residues. The DNA of the CDR3 is TGCGCCAGCAGCCTGACCCCGGGACAGCAGTACGAGCAGTACTTC. It specifies CASSLTPGQQYEQYF.

This clone turned up a few times. The J gene is TRBJ1-2, the V gene TRBV19; D is possibly TRBD1 (5 bases). The CDR3 consists of 16 residues. With 8 bases removed from V and 4 bases from J, the gap between germline ends came to 23 bases. Per germline, CDR1 LNHDA and CDR2 SQIVND (reference sequence). The CDR3 loop reads CASAEPGLGVFYGYTF. In DNA form, the CDR3 reads TGTGCCAGTGCAGAACCGGGACTGGGGGTTTTCTATGGCTACACCTTC.

The count of this clone is one. The chain couples TRBV4-3 to TRBJ2-3, with D possibly being TRBD1 (6 bases). V lost 1 base, J lost 2 bases, and 25 bases lay in between. The CDR3 runs 20 residues. In germline, CDR1 is LGHNA, CDR2 YSLEER. CDR3 coding DNA: TGCGCCAGCAGCCAAGCCGGCTCTAGGACAGCGACCATAGCCACAGATACGCAGTATTTT. Translating gives CASSQAGSRTATIATDTQYF.

The chain carries TRBV9 and TRBJ2-2; D possibly corresponds to TRBD1 (5 bases). The ends were cut back, 0 bases at V and 2 bases at J, with 8 bases in the middle. The CDR3 has 15 amino acids. Per the germline V gene, CDR1 is SGDLS and CDR2 is YYNGEE. The CDR3 region has the DNA TGTGCCAGCAGCGTAGCAGGGCCTAACACCGGGGAGCTGTTTTTT. Translation: CASSVAGPNTGELFF.

This sequence joins TRBV12-5 and TRBJ2-2; 11 bases match TRBD1. Germline V gene sequence: CDR1 LGHNT, CDR2 FRNRAP. The trim removed 0 bases at V and 6 bases at J, leaving 9 bases unmatched. The CDR3 runs 18 residues. Here the CDR3 reads CASGLVLVGQGVSGELFF. The DNA of the CDR3 is TGTGCTAGTGGTTTGGTACTAGTGGGACAGGGGGTATCCGGGGAGCTGTTTTTT. Full variable domain (remainder filled in from reference TRBV12-5 and TRBJ2-2): DARVTQTPRHKVTEMGQEVTMRCQPILGHNTVFWYRQTMMQGLELLAYFRNRAPLDDSGMPKDRFSAEMPDATLATLKIQPSEPRDSAVYFCASGLVLVGQGVSGELFFGEGSRLTVL.

The chain employs TRBV19 and TRBJ2-7, with 8 bases that match TRBD1. Per germline, CDR1 LNHDA and CDR2 SQIVND (reference sequence). V lost 5 bases to trimming and J lost 6 bases; unmatched junction nucleotides: 6. This CDR3 spans 13 amino acids. CDR3 coding DNA: TGTGCCAGTAGTCCCAGGGGGCCGTGCGAGCAGTACTTC. This sequence encodes CASSPRGPCEQYF.

CDR3 loop: CARSPRDRMNTEAFF. CDR3 bases: TGTGCCAGAAGCCCCCGGGACAGGATGAACACTGAAGCTTTCTTT. This rearrangement joins TRBV5-3 to TRBJ1-1; 8 bases are a match to TRBD1. TRBV5-3 is designated an ORF whose function remains uncertain. The CDR3 covers 15 residues. The junction had 5 bases not matched to a gene; V was cut back by 4 bases and J by 0 bases.

The genes are TRBV20-1 and TRBJ2-1, with D possibly being TRBD2 (6 bases). V lost 5 bases and J 10 bases, leaving 12 bases between the germline ends. Germline V gene lookup returns CDR1 DFQATT and CDR2 SNEGSKA (reference sequence). The CDR3 contains 11 residues. CDR3 nucleotide sequence: TGCAGTGCTCCGCCCAGCGGGGAGCAGTTCTTC. It is translated as CSAPPSGEQFF.

This clone appeared once. V gene TRBV7-9 combines with J gene TRBJ1-2; no reliable D call. This CDR3 spans 13 amino acids. With 3 bases removed from V and 8 bases from J, the gap between germline ends came to 13 bases. The germline V gene encodes CDR1 SEHNR and CDR2 FQNEAQ (reference sequence). The CDR3 loop reads CASSFLPQWGYTF. CDR3 DNA: TGTGCCAGCAGCTTTTTGCCCCAGTGGGGCTACACCTTC.

V usage is TRBV12-5 and J usage is TRBJ1-1; D might be TRBD1 (5 bases). The CDR3 loop spans 22 amino acids. V was pared by 4 bases and J by 2 bases, with 35 bases between. From germline, CDR1 is LGHNT and CDR2 FRNRAP. CDR3 nucleotides: TGTGCTAGTGGTTCCCGGACGACAGACCGGCCCCAGGTTGGTGGATTAAACACTGAAGCTTTCTTT. Encoded protein: CASGSRTTDRPQVGGLNTEAFF. The variable domain in full, with the rest retrieved from reference TRBV12-5 and TRBJ1-1, is DARVTQTPRHKVTEMGQEVTMRCQPILGHNTVFWYRQTMMQGLELLAYFRNRAPLDDSGMPKDRFSAEMPDATLATLKIQPSEPRDSAVYFCASGSRTTDRPQVGGLNTEAFFGQGTRLTVV.

The chain is built from TRBV19 and TRBJ1-1; TRBD1 might be the D (5 bases). This CDR3 has 17 residues. V was pared by 4 bases and J by 5 bases, with 23 bases between. Germline V lookup: CDR1 LNHDA, CDR2 SQIVND (reference sequence). CDR3 sequence: CASSTGPLSGEGTEAFF. In nucleotides, the CDR3 is TGTGCCAGTAGTACCGGACCTCTATCCGGGGAGGGGACTGAAGCTTTCTTT.

J is TRBJ1-1 and V is TRBV15; 7 positions match TRBD1. Unmatched junction bases numbered 2, after V lost 0 bases and J lost 1 base. Looked up from germline, CDR1 is LNHNV and CDR2 is YYDKDF (reference sequence). The CDR3 contains 15 residues. CDR3 DNA sequence: TGTGCCACCAGCAGAGAGACAGGGCCGAACACTGAAGCTTTCTTT. Its translation is CATSRETGPNTEAFF.

This rearrangement joins TRBV14 to TRBJ2-7; D is perhaps TRBD1 (6 bases). Between the trimmed V and J ends, which lost 5 bases and 4 bases, there was a span of 21 bases. The CDR3 covers 16 residues. The germline V gene encodes CDR1 SGHDN and CDR2 FVKESK. As DNA, the CDR3 is TGTGCCAGCAGCGCACAAAACCGGGACACCGAATACGAGCAGTACTTC. As protein: CASSAQNRDTEYEQYF.

This clone was found once. This chain links TRBV14 with TRBJ1-3, with D maybe TRBD1 (5 bases). This CDR3 contains 18 residues. The germline CDR1 and CDR2 sequences are SGHDN and FVKESK. Trimming took off 0 bases at V and 3 bases at J, with 18 bases between the two ends. The CDR3 reads CASSQDKAAAGGGNTIYF. The CDR3 DNA sequence: TGTGCCAGCAGCCAAGATAAGGCAGCTGCCGGGGGTGGAAACACCATATATTTT. The full variable domain, rest sourced from reference TRBV14 and TRBJ1-3, is EAGVTQFPSHSVIEKGQTVTLRCDPISGHDNLYWYRRVMGKEIKFLLHFVKESKQDESGMPNNRFLAERTGGTYSTLKVQPAELEDSGVYFCASSQDKAAAGGGNTIYFGEGSWLTVV.

This clone was seen once. At one end the junction does not follow the germline gene, possibly because of a read error. The rearrangement links TRBV6-1 to TRBJ2-1; the D gene is possibly TRBD2 (5 bases). The CDR3 runs to 12 residues. From germline, CDR1 is MNHNS and CDR2 SASEGT. The CDR3 here is CASSEATRPMLF. In DNA, the CDR3 is TGTGCCAGCAGTGAAGCAACTAGACCAATGCTCTTC.

This clone appeared once. The genes are TRBV18 and TRBJ2-2; D is possibly TRBD1 (6 bases). This CDR3 comprises 16 residues. Germline CDR1 is KGHSH and CDR2 is LQKENI. Trimming took 0 bases from V and 2 from J, leaving 10 bases between them. The CDR3 loop is CASSPPTGKNTGELFF. In nucleotides, the CDR3 is TGTGCCAGCTCACCACCCACAGGGAAAAACACCGGGGAGCTGTTTTTT.

V and J are TRBV7-2 and TRBJ2-2, with 8 bases aligning to TRBD1. Trimming took 5 bases from V and 5 from J; bases not matched to a gene: 7. CDR1 and CDR2 from the germline V gene are SGHTA and FQGNSA. The CDR3 totals 15 residues. The CDR3 DNA reads as TGTGCCAGCAGCCCGACAGGGGTAGGAACCGGGGAGCTGTTTTTT. Translation: CASSPTGVGTGELFF. Full variable domain (remainder filled in from reference TRBV7-2 and TRBJ2-2): GAGVSQSPSNKVTEKGKDVELRCDPISGHTALYWYRQSLGQGLEFLIYFQGNSAPDKSGLPSDRFSAERTGGSVSTLTIQRTQQEDSAVYLCASSPTGVGTGELFFGEGSRLTVL.

In regard to this clone: One end of the junction does not line up with germline, which may come from a read error. The J gene is TRBJ2-4, the V gene TRBV7-9, with 8 bases lining up with TRBD2. Germline CDR1 and CDR2: SEHNR and FQNEAQ (reference sequence). CDR3 length equals 14 residues. CDR3 coding DNA: TGTGCCAGCAGCTTAGTTAGCGGGGTAGTCCCCTACAACTTC. Its translation: CASSLVSGVVPYNF.

This clone was detected once. V and J are TRBV7-9 and TRBJ1-4; 9 nucleotides match TRBD1. J lost 11 bases, V lost 0 bases, and 16 bases had no gene match. From germline, CDR1 is SEHNR and CDR2 FQNEAQ (reference sequence). The CDR3 is 18 residues long. This chain's CDR3 is CASSLALGQGGREGKLFF. The CDR3 DNA sequence: TGTGCCAGCAGCTTAGCGCTGGGACAGGGTGGGCGCGAGGGTAAACTGTTTTTT.